The sequence of this T cell receptor beta chain was determined in a study of CD8 T cells in ankylosing spondylitis (dated by TCRdb to 2015 to 2018). Study-wide context: T cell receptor beta repertoires were profiled in healthy donors and ankylosing spondylitis patients so that disease-linked TCR variants could be found. The full study cohort was made up of about 25 ankylosing spondylitis patients and more than 90 healthy donors. Peripheral blood was sampled, and synovial fluid was also collected from ankylosing spondylitis patients. Overall study outcomes, separate from this receptor: Significant enrichment of the disease-linked clones was reported in matched synovial fluid samples from ankylosing spondylitis patients. In peripheral blood, the disease-linked clones were found at relatively low frequencies and had a CD8+ phenotype. Blood from ankylosing spondylitis patients appeared to be characterized by a TCR beta motif made up of several highly homologous amino acid variants. Some motif variants had previously been reported in the synovial fluid and blood of reactive arthritis patients, which suggests shared mechanisms of disease initiation.

For sequencing, an Illumina HiSeq 2500 was employed. TCR beta libraries were prepared by quantitative 5'-RACE with molecular barcodes. Under the source paper's analysis protocol: To identify disease-linked TCR variants, a new computational method was used, one built on a probabilistic model of VDJ rearrangement. TCRdb reprocessed the public reads (quality trimming at Q25 with fastp, clone calling with MiXCR) and kept in-frame beta chains. Each record represents a unique CDR3 protein, reported with the most common genes and DNA among its rows. In this record, the V and J calls reflect TCRdb's handling and not the investigators' own analysis. The sample profile shows 450,000 to 550,000 distinct CDR3 sequences; less than 6% of them were found once. Roughly 3.3% of the sample comes from the top ten. Based on the germline V gene (reference sequence), the CDR1 and CDR2 sequences are LNHDA and SQIVND. The germline ends are 14 bases apart after V is trimmed by 5 bases and J by 3 bases. From the cysteine up to the phenylalanine, the CDR3 has a length of 15 residues. The kept DNA is CDR3 alone, 45 bases in frame from the first base.

This clonotype was counted only a few times. Its antigen has not been determined. The record has no base qualities; no much larger clone is one base away. Sequenced: blood, either unsorted or a sorted T cell fraction (not recorded which). This chain joins TRBV19 to TRBJ1-5, with TRBD1 as a weak D call on 5 bases. This sequence originates from a male donor with ankylosing spondylitis. The sequenced DNA: TGTGCCAGTAGTCTGTCCGGGGGTTACAATCAGCCCCAGCATTTT. This codes for CASSLSGGYNQPQHF. Here the CDR3 is joined to the reference TRBV19 and TRBJ1-5 genes, and the full variable domain is: DGGITQSPKYLFRKEGQNVTLSCEQNLNHDAMYWYRQDPGQGLRLIYYSQIVNDFQKGDIAEGYSVSREKKESFPLTVTSAQKNPTAFYLCASSLSGGYNQPQHFGDGTRLSIL.